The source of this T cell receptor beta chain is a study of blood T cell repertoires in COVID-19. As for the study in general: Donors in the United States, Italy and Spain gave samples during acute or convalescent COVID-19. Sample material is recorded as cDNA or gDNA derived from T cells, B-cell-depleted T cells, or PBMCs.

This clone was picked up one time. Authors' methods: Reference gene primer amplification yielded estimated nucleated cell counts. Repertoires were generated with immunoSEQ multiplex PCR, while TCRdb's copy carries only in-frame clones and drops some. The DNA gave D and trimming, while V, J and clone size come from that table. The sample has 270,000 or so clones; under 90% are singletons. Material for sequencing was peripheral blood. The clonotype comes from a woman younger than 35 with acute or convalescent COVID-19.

The CDR3 sequence: CASSLNRDRDYNEQFF. The DNA of the CDR3 is TGTGCCAGCAGCCTAAACCGGGACAGGGACTACAATGAGCAGTTCTTC. The J gene is TRBJ2-1, the V gene TRBV4-2, with 9 bases fitting TRBD1. The germline CDR1 and CDR2 sequences are LGHNA and YNFKEQ. V shed 4 bases and J 3 bases; nucleotides not matched to a gene: 7. The CDR3 length is 16 residues.